This T cell receptor (beta chain) appears in the sequencing data of a study of blood T cells in healthy people across ages. Germline V lookup: CDR1 SGDLS, CDR2 YYNGEE. The CDR3 is 15 amino acids. V was clipped by 0 bases and J by 3 bases; unmatched bases: 4. Then a second PCR, running about 6 to 12 cycles, was carried out with a sample-barcoded 5' primer and a J-beta primer mix. With 12 random nucleotides, a template-switch adaptor tagged each individual cDNA molecule. TCRdb reprocessed the 5' RACE reads with MiXCR, giving one entry per CDR3 protein. In the table there are about 680,000 distinct CDR3 sequences, 49% of which are singletons. At least ten counts were recorded for this clonotype.

The chain has TRBV9 and TRBJ2-7; 9 nucleotides line up with TRBD2. The sequenced sample consisted of blood. The source of this sequence is an older woman in good health. The CDR3 DNA sequence: TGTGCCAGCAGCGTAGCGGGCGGGAGGGACTACGAGCAGTACTTC. Translated, it gives CASSVAGGRDYEQYF.